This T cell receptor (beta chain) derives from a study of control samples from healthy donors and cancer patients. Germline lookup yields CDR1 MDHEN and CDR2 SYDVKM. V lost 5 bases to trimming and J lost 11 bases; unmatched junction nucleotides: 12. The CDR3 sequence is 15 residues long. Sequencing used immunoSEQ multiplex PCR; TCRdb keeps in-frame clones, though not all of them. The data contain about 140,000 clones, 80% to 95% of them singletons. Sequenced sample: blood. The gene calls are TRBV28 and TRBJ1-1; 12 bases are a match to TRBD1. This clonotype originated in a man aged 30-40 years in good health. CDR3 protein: CASSLRDRGRGMAFF. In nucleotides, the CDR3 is TGTGCCAGCAGTCTCCGGGACAGGGGGCGAGGTATGGCTTTCTTT.